This T cell receptor beta chain originates from a study of PD-1 blockade in classical Hodgkin lymphoma (dated by TCRdb to between 2020 and 2021). The study in broad terms: Nivolumab dosing was 3 mg/kg intravenously every 2 weeks, continuing until either disease progression or unacceptable toxicity. The study used CyTOF and TCR beta sequencing to define a peripheral blood immune signature of response to PD-1 blockade in classical Hodgkin lymphoma. The study at large found these results: Baseline TCR diversity was reported to be lower in newly diagnosed patients than in healthy donors and to be lower still in relapsed/refractory patients. Among trial patients, those achieving complete response had baseline diversity similar to that of newly diagnosed patients, while diversity was significantly lower in partial responders and progressors. Patients starting nivolumab less than 1 year after ASCT had lower diversity and were excluded from later analyses to avoid confounding by immune reconstitution. A significant rise by C4D1 was seen in CD4+ but not CD8+ TCR diversity (p=0.0027 vs p=0.16), with the rise being most apparent in complete responders (p=0.02). The study was limited to a single clinical trial cohort, and causes of repertoire differences, possibly disease activity or prior therapy, remained undefined.

Note on this clone: The antigen this receptor binds is unknown. No much larger clonotype is one base removed from it; base qualities were not supplied.

Genomic DNA was isolated using the Qiagen DNeasy kit from unsorted PBMCs as well as from negatively selected CD4+ and CD8+ fractions. TCR beta CDR3 regions were subjected to amplification by immunoSEQ multiplex PCR with primers that anneal to V and J segments. A synthetic immune receptor repertoire was used to minimize amplification bias, and any residual bias was removed computationally once sequencing was done. In the authors' own workflow: Repertoire diversity was quantified as the Shannon entropy index using custom Python scripts. Unsorted, CD4+ and CD8+ repertoires were analyzed separately, except for combined analyses in which CD4+ and CD8+ sequences were merged in silico. Clonal expansion was defined as at least a 2-fold frequency increase after treatment relative to C1D1, with a pseudocount of 0.5 for undetected baseline clones. Clones with 0 or 1 copy at C1D1 were classified as singleton clones, and clones with 2 or more copies were classified as non-singleton clones. Clones expanded in unsorted samples were assigned a CD4+, CD8+ or unknown annotation through matching of protein sequences in sorted samples from the same patient. Diversity changes from C1D1 to C4D1 were tested in paired samples using Wilcoxon tests. Imported from immuneACCESS, the table was reduced by TCRdb to in-frame sequences with V and J called. These copies leave out some clones; in studies compared against another copy, an unresolved V gene accounts for under half, and the cause of the remainder is not known. V and J calls and clone size are as listed in that table; D and trimming were resolved from the DNA. The table for this sample lists under 25,000 clones; over 65% of them were counted only once. Roughly 20% of the sample lies in the top ten.

The CDR3 contains 14 residues, cysteine and phenylalanine counted. Only the CDR3 part of the read is kept: 42 bases, read in frame from the first base. V lost 5 bases and J lost 1 base; the stretch between them is 11 bases long. In the germline V gene (reference sequence), CDR1 corresponds to SEHNR and CDR2 to FQNEAQ. The time point label for this specimen denotes: cycle 4 day 1 (C4D1), after 6 weeks of nivolumab. All trial patients had relapsed after autologous stem cell transplantation, with cohorts A, B and C differing in prior brentuximab vedotin exposure. The trial cohort included 55 to 65 patients with relapsed/refractory classical Hodgkin lymphoma, and each patient had a best overall response of complete response, partial response or progressive disease. Trial patients were treated with single-agent nivolumab in the multi-cohort phase II CheckMate 205 trial. An independent review committee assessed best overall response by applying the 2007 International Working Group response criteria. Trial PBMCs were collected immediately before nivolumab initiation (C1D1) and during therapy at cycle 2 day 1 and cycle 4 day 1. Peripheral blood was collected in 8 mL Vacutainer Cell Preparation Tubes, from which PBMCs were isolated by centrifugation and then cryopreserved.

The sequence derives from a human donor with classical Hodgkin lymphoma. Recombination linked TRBV7-9 to TRBJ1-1; confidence is insufficient to name the D gene. The starting material was peripheral blood mononuclear cells (PBMCs), obtained before the fourth cycle of nivolumab. The DNA sequence is as follows: TGTGCCAGCAGCCCGACTATGGGGAACACTGAAGCTTTCTTT. This translates into CASSPTMGNTEAFF.